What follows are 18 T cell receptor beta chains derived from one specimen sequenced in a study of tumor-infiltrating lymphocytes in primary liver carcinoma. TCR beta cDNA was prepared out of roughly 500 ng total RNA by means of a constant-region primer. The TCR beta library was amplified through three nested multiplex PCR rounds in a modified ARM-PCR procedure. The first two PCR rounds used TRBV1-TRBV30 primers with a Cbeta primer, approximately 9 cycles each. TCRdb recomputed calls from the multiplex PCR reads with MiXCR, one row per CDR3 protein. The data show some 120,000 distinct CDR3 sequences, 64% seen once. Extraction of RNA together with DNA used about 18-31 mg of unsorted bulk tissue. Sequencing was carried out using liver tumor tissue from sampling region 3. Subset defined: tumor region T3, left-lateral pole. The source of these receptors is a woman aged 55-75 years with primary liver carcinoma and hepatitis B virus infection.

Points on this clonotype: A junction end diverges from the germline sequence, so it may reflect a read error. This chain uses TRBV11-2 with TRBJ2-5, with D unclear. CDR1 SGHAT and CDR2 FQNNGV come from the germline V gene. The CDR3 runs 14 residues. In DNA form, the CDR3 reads TGTACCAGCAGCTTTGTCGGAACCCAAGAGACCCAGTACTTC. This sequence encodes CTSSFVGTQETQYF.

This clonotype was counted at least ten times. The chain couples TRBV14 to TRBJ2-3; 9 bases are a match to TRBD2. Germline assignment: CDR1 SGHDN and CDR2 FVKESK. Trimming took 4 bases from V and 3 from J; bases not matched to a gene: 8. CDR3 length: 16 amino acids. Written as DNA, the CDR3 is TGTGCCAGCAGCCTGCTAGCGGGAAGAATGACAGATACGCAGTATTTT. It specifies CASSLLAGRMTDTQYF. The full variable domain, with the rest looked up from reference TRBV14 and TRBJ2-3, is EAGVTQFPSHSVIEKGQTVTLRCDPISGHDNLYWYRRVMGKEIKFLLHFVKESKQDESGMPNNRFLAERTGGTYSTLKVQPAELEDSGVYFCASSLLAGRMTDTQYFGPGTRLTVL.

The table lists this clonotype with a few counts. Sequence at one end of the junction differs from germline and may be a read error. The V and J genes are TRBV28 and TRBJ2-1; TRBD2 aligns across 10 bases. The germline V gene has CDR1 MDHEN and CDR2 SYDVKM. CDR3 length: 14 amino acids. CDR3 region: CTSSLAGALNEQFF. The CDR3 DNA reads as TGTACCAGCAGTCTAGCGGGAGCCCTCAATGAGCAGTTCTTC.

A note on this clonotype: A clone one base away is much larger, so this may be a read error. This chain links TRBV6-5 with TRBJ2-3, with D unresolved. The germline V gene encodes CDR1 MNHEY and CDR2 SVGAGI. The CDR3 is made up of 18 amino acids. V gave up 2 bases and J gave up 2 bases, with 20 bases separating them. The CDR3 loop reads CASSYTGVRSAITDTQYF. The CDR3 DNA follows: TGTGCCAGCAGTTACACGGGTGTGCGGTCTGCAATCACAGATACGCAGTATTTT.

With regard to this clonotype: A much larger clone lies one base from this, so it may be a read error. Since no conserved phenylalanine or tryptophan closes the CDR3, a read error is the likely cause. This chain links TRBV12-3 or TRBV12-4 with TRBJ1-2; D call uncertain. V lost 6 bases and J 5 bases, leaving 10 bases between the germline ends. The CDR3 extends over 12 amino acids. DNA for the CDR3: TGTGCCAGCAGCCGGGAGAGGTATGGCTACACCATC. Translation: CASSRERYGYTI.

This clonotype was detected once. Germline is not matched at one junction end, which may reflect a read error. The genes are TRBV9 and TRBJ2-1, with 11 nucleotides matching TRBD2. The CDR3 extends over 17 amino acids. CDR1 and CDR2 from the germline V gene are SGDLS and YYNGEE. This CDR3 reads CPSSVEPTSGAYNEQFF. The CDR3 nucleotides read TGTCCCAGCAGCGTAGAGCCGACTAGCGGGGCCTACAATGAGCAGTTCTTC.

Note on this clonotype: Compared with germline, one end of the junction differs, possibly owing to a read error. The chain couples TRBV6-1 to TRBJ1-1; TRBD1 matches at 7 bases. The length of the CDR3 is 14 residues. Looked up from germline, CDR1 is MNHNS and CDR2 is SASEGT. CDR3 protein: CASIRTGDGSEAFF. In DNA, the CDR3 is TGTGCCAGCATCCGGACAGGCGACGGGTCTGAGGCTTTCTTT.

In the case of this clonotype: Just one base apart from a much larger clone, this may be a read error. CDR3 loop: CATSDLQPGSYNEQLF. The CDR3, as DNA: TGTGCCACCAGTGATTTGCAACCCGGCTCCTACAATGAGCAGCTCTTC. This sequence joins TRBV24-1 and TRBJ2-1; D unclear. Germline assignment: CDR1 KGHDR and CDR2 SFDVKD. The CDR3 consists of 16 residues.

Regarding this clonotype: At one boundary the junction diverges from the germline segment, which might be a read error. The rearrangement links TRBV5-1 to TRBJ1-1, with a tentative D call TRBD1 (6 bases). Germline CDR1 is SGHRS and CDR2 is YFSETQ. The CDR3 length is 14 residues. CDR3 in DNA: TGCCCCAGCAGCTCGCTGACAGGGAACACTGAAGCTTTCTTT. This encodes CPSSSLTGNTEAFF. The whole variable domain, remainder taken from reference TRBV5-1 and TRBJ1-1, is KAGVTQTPRYLIKTRGQQVTLSCSPISGHRSVSWYQQTPGQGLQFLFEYFSETQRNKGNFPGRFSGRQFSNSRSEMNVSTLELGDSALYLCPSSSLTGNTEAFFGQGTRLTVV.

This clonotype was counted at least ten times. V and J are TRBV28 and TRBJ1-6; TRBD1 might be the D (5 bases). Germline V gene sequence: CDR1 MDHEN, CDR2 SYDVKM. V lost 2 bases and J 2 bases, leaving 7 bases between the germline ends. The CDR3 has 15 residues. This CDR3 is CASSLGRAYNSPLHF. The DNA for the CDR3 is TGTGCCAGCAGTTTAGGCAGGGCCTATAATTCACCCCTCCACTTT.

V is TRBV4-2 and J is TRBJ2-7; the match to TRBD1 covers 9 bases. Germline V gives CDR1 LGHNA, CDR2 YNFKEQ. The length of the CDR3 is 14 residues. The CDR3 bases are TGTGTCAACAGCCAGGGACAGGGAGACTACGAGCAGTACTTC. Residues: CVNSQGQGDYEQYF.

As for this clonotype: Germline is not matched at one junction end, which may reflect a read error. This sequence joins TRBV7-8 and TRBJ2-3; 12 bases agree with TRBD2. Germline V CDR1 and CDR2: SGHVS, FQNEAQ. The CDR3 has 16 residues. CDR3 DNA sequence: TGTGCCAGCAGCCCCCTAGCGGGAGGGCCCCCAGATACGCAATATTTT. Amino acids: CASSPLAGGPPDTQYF.

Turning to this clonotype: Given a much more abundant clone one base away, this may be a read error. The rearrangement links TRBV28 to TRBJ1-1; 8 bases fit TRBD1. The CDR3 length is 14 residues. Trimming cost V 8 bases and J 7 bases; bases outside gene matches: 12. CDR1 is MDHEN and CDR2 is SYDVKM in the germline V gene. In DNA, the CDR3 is TGTGCCAGCGGTCACTACCAGGGGGCCGGTGAAGCTTTCTTT. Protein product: CASGHYQGAGEAFF.

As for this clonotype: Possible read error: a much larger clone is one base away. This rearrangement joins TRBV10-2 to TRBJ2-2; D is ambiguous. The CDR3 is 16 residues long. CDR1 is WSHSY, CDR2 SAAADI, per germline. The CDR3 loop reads CVSSESRPAVGGELFF. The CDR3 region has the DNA TGCGTCAGCAGTGAGTCGCGGCCGGCAGTTGGCGGGGAGCTGTTTTTT.

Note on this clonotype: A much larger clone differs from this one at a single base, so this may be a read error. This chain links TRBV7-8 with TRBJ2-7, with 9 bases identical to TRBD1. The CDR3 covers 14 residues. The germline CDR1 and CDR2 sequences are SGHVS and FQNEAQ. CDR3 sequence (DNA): TGTACCAGCAGCCCGCGACAGGGGGTCCACGAGCAGTACTTC. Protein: CTSSPRQGVHEQYF.

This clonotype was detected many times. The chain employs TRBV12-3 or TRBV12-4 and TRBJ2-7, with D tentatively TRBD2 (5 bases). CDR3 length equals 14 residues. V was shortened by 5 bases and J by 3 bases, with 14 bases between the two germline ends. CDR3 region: CASSLRGYYYEQYF. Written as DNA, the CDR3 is TGTGCCAGCAGTCTACGGGGTTACTACTACGAGCAGTACTTC.

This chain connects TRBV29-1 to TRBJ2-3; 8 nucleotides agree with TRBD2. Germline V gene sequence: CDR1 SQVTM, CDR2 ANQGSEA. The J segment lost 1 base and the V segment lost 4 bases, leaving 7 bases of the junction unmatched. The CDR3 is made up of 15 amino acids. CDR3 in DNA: TGCAGCGTTGGGGTAAGGCGGGGGGGCACAGATACGCAGTATTTT. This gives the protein CSVGVRRGGTDTQYF.

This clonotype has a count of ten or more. The CDR3 sequence is CASRSGTGAAYEQYF. CDR3 bases: TGTGCCAGCAGGTCCGGGACAGGGGCGGCCTACGAGCAGTACTTC. The chain recombines TRBV5-4 with TRBJ2-7; 10 nucleotides align to TRBD1. Per the germline V gene, CDR1 is SGHNT and CDR2 is YYREEE (reference sequence). This CDR3 spans 15 amino acids. V gave up 5 bases and J gave up 2 bases; unmatched junction bases: 7.